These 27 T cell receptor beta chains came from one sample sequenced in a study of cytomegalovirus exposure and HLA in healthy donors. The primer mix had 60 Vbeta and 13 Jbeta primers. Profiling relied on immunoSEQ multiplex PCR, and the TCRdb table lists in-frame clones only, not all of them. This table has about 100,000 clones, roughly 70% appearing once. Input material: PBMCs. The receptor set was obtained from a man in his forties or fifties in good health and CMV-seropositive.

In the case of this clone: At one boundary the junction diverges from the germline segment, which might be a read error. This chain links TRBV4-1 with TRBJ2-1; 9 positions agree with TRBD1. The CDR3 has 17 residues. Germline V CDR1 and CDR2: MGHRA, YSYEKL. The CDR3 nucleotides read TGCGCCAGCAGACAAGTTGGTCGACAGGGGGAAACGAGTGAGCAGTTCTTC. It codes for CASRQVGRQGETSEQFF.

The CDR3 DNA reads as TGTGCCAGCAGCCAACCCGGACAGAGAGTTAACTATGGCTACACCTTC. Amino acids: CASSQPGQRVNYGYTF. This rearrangement joins TRBV4-2 to TRBJ1-2, with D tentatively TRBD1 (6 bases). The V end lost 2 bases, the J end lost 1 base, and 14 bases lay between the germline ends. This CDR3 has 16 amino acids. Germline V gene data show CDR1 as LGHNA and CDR2 as YNFKEQ.

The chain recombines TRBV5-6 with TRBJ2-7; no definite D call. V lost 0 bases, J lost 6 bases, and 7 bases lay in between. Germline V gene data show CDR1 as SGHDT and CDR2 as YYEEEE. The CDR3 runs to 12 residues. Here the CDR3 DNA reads TGTGCCAGCAGCTTGGGGCGAGGCGAGCAGTACTTC. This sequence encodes CASSLGRGEQYF. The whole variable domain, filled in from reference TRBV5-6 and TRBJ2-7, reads DAGVTQSPTHLIKTRGQQVTLRCSPKSGHDTVSWYQQALGQGPQFIFQYYEEEERQRGNFPDRFSGHQFPNYSSELNVNALLLGDSALYLCASSLGRGEQYFGPGTRLTVT.

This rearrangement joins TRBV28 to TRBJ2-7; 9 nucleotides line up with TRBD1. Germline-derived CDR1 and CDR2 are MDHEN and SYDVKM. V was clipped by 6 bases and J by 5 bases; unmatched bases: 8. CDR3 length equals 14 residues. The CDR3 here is CASRIATGGHEQYF. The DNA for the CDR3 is TGTGCCAGCAGAATCGCCACAGGGGGCCACGAGCAGTACTTC. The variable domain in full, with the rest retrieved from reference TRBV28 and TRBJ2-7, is DVKVTQSSRYLVKRTGEKVFLECVQDMDHENMFWYRQDPGLGLRLIYFSYDVKMKEKGDIPEGYSVSREKKERFSLILESASTNQTSMYLCASRIATGGHEQYFGPGTRLTVT.

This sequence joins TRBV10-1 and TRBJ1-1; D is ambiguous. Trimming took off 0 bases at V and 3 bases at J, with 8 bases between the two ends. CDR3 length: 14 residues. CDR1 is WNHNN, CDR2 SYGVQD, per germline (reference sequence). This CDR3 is CASSESLADTEAFF. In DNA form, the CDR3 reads TGCGCCAGCAGTGAGTCGTTGGCCGACACTGAAGCTTTCTTT.

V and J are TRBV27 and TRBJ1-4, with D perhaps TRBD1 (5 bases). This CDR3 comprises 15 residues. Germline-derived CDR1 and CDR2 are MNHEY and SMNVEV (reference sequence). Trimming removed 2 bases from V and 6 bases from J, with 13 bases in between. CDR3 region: CASSLAGHTYEKLFF. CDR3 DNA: TGTGCCAGCAGTTTAGCAGGACACACCTATGAAAAACTGTTTTTT. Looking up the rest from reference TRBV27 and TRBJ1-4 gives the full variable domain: EAQVTQNPRYLITVTGKKLTVTCSQNMNHEYMSWYRQDPGLGLRQIYYSMNVEVTDKGDVPEGYKVSRKEKRNFPLILESPSPNQTSLYFCASSLAGHTYEKLFFGSGTQLSVL.

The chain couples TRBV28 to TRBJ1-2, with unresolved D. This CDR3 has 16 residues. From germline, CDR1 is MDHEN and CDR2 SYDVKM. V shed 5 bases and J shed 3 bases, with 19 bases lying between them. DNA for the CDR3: TGTGCCAGCAGTCCTCCTCGAGGGCGAACTTACTATGGCTACACCTTC. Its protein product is CASSPPRGRTYYGYTF.

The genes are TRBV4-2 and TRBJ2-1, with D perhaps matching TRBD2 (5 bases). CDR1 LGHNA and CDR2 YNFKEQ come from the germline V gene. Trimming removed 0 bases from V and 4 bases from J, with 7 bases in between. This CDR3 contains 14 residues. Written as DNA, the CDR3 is TGTGCCAGCAGCCAAGAAGGACTTTACAATGAGCAGTTCTTC. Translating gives CASSQEGLYNEQFF.

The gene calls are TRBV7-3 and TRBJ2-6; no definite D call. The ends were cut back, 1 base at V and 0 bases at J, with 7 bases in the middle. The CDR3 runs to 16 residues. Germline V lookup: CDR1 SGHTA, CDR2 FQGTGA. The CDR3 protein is CASSLSHSSGANVLTF. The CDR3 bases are TGTGCCAGCAGCTTAAGCCATAGCTCTGGGGCCAACGTCCTGACTTTC.

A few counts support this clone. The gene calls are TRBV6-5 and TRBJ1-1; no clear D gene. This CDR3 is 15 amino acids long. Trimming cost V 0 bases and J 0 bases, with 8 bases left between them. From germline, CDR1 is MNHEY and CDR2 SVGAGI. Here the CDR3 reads CASSYSRSMNTEAFF. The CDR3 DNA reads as TGTGCCAGCAGTTACTCCCGGTCTATGAACACTGAAGCTTTCTTT.

The CDR3 DNA reads TGTGCCAGCAGTGAAGATTGGGGGGTGAGGACTGAAGCTTTCTTT. Its translation is CASSEDWGVRTEAFF. The chain couples TRBV6-1 to TRBJ1-1; D may be TRBD1 (5 bases). CDR1 and CDR2 from the germline V gene are MNHNS and SASEGT. V was cut by 1 base and J by 5 bases, with 14 bases left in between. The CDR3 loop spans 15 amino acids.

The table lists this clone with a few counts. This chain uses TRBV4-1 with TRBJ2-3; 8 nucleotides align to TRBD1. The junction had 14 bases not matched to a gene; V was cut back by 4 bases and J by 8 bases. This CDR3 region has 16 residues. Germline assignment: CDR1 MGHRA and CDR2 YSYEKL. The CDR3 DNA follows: TGCGCCAGCAGCCCCAACCCAGGGGGCGATTCGGTTACGCAGTATTTT. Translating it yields CASSPNPGGDSVTQYF.

CDR3 loop: CASSVLTGENTEAFF. The CDR3 DNA follows: TGTGCCAGTAGTGTATTGACAGGGGAGAACACTGAAGCTTTCTTT. This chain links TRBV19 with TRBJ1-1, with 8 bases identical to TRBD1. The length of the CDR3 is 15 residues. V dropped 5 bases and J dropped 1; count of bases not matched to a gene: 6. Germline assignment: CDR1 LNHDA and CDR2 SQIVND (reference sequence).

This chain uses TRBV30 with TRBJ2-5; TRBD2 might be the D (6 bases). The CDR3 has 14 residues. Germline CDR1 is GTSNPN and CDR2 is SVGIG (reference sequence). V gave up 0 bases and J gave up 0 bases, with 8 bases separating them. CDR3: CAWSVERDQETQYF. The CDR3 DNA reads TGTGCCTGGAGTGTGGAGCGGGACCAAGAGACCCAGTACTTC.

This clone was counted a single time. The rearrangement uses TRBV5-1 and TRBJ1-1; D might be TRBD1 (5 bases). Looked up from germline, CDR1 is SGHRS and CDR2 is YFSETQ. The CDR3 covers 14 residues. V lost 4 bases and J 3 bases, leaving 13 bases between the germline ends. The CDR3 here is CASSGVAGDTEAFF. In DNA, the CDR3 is TGCGCCAGCAGCGGAGTTGCGGGGGACACTGAAGCTTTCTTT.

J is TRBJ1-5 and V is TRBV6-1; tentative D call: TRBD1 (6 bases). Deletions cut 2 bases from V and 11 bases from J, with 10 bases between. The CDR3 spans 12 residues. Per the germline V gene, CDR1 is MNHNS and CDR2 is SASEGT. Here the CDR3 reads CASSERDITQHF. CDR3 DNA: TGTGCCAGCAGTGAAAGGGACATCACCCAGCATTTT.

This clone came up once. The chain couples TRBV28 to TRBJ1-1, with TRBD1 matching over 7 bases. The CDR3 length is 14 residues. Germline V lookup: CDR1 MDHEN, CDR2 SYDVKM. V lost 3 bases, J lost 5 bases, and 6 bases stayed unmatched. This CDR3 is CASSFRGGETEAFF. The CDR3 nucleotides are TGTGCCAGCAGTTTCAGAGGGGGCGAGACTGAAGCTTTCTTT.

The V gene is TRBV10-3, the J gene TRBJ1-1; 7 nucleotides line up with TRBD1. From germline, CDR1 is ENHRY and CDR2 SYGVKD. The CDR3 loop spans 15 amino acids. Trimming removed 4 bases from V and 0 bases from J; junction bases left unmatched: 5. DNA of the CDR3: TGTGCCATCAGTGCCCCAGGGGGGATGAACACTGAAGCTTTCTTT. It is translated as CAISAPGGMNTEAFF.

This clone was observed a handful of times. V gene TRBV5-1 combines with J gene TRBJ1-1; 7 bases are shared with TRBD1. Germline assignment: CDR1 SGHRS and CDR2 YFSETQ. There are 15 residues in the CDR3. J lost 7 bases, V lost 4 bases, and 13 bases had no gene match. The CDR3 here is CASSQGTGVMSEAFF. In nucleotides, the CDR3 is TGCGCCAGCAGCCAAGGAACAGGGGTTATGAGTGAAGCTTTCTTT.

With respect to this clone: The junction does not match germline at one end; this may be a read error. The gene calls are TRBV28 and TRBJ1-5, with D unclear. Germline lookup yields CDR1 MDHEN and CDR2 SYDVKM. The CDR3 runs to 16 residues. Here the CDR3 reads CASSLERRITNRPQHF. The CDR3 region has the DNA TGTGCCAGCAGTTTGGAAAGGCGGATCACCAATCGGCCCCAGCATTTT.

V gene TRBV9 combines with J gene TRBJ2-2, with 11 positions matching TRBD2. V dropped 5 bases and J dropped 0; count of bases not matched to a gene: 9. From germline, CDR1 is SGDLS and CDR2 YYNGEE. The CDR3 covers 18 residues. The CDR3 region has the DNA TGTGCCAGCAGTCTCGGGACTAGCGGAGCCGCGAACACCGGGGAGCTGTTTTTT. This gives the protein CASSLGTSGAANTGELFF.

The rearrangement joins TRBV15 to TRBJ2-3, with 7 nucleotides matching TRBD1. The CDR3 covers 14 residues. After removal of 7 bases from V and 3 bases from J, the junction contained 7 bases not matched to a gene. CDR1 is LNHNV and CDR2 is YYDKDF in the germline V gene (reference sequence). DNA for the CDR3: TGTGCCACCAAAGAGGGGGCACGGACAGATACGCAGTATTTT. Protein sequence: CATKEGARTDTQYF.

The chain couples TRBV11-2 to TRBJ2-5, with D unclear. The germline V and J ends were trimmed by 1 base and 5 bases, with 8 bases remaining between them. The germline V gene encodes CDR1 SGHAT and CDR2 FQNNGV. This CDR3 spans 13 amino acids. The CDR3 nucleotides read TGTGCCAGCAGCTTAGCGGAGTTGGAGACCCAGTACTTC. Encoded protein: CASSLAELETQYF.

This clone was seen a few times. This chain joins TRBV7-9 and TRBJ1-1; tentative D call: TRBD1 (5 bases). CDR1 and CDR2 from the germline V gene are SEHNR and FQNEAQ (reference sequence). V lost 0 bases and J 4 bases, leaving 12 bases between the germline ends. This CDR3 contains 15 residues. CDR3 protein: CASSLAGAGGTEAFF. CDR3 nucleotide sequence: TGTGCCAGCAGCTTAGCAGGGGCGGGAGGCACTGAAGCTTTCTTT.

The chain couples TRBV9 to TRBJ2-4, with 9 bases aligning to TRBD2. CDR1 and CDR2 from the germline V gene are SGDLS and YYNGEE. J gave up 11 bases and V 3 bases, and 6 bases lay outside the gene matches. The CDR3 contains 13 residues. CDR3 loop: CASSEGLASLQYF. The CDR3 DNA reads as TGTGCCAGCAGCGAGGGACTAGCTTCTCTTCAGTACTTC.

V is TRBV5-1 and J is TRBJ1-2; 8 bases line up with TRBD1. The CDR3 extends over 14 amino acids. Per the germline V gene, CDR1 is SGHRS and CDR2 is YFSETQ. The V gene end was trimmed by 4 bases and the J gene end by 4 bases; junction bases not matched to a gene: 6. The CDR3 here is CASSPEQGVYGYTF. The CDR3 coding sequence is TGCGCCAGCAGCCCGGAACAGGGGGTCTATGGCTACACCTTC.

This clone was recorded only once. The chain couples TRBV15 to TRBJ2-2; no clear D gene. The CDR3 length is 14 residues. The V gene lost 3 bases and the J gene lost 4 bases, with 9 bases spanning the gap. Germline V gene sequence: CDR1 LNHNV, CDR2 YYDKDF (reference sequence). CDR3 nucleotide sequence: TGTGCCACCAGCAGGTCACATTCCACCGGGGAGCTGTTTTTT. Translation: CATSRSHSTGELFF.